The 20 T cell receptor beta chains below all came from one sample that was sequenced in a study of cytomegalovirus exposure and HLA in healthy donors. The PCR ran on 60 Vbeta and 13 Jbeta primers. Data came from immunoSEQ multiplex PCR; TCRdb stores just in-frame clones and leaves some out. The repertoire holds about 110,000 clones, with 60% to 75% as singletons. The specimen sequenced was PBMCs. These TCRs come from a male donor in good health and CMV-seropositive.

A few counts support this clone. The genes are TRBV7-3 and TRBJ1-3; TRBD1 might be the D (6 bases). V lost 5 bases and J lost 0, with 8 bases in between. CDR3 length: 14 amino acids. Germline CDR1 reads SGHTA; CDR2 reads FQGTGA. The chain's CDR3 is CASSPGVSGNTIYF. As DNA, the CDR3 is TGTGCCAGCAGCCCAGGGGTCTCTGGAAACACCATATATTTT.

This clone has a handful of counts. J is TRBJ2-7 and V is TRBV19; TRBD2 aligns across 8 bases. The germline V gene encodes CDR1 LNHDA and CDR2 SQIVND (reference sequence). This CDR3 has 14 residues. J was trimmed by 0 bases and V by 10 bases; bases with no gene match: 8. CDR3 nucleotides: TGTGCCACCAAAATAGCGGGGAGCTCCTACGAGCAGTACTTC. Protein sequence: CATKIAGSSYEQYF.

This chain links TRBV6-1 with TRBJ1-5; D is uncertain. This CDR3 has 15 amino acids. Germline values: CDR1 MNHNS, CDR2 SASEGT. The V end lost 7 bases, the J end lost 0 bases, and 13 bases lay between the germline ends. The CDR3 DNA is TGTGCCAGCATTCAGTCGGGGTATAGCAATCAGCCCCAGCATTTT. Translated: CASIQSGYSNQPQHF.

The V call is TRBV27, the J call TRBJ1-4; 10 nucleotides match TRBD1. This CDR3 is built from 15 residues. Germline V lookup: CDR1 MNHEY, CDR2 SMNVEV (reference sequence). J gave up 5 bases and V 5 bases, and 5 bases lay outside the gene matches. The CDR3 spells CASSPRDRGNEKLFF. DNA of the CDR3: TGTGCCAGCAGTCCCAGGGACAGGGGAAATGAAAAACTGTTTTTT.

This sequence joins TRBV14 and TRBJ2-7; D is perhaps TRBD1 (5 bases). This CDR3 has 15 amino acids. V lost 1 base, J lost 0 bases, and 10 bases lay in between. Per the germline V gene, CDR1 is SGHDN and CDR2 is FVKESK. This CDR3 is CASSQVRTRSYEQYF. The CDR3 DNA follows: TGTGCCAGCAGCCAAGTGAGGACACGCTCCTACGAGCAGTACTTC.

J is TRBJ1-5 and V is TRBV7-9; TRBD1 matches 8 bases. The CDR3 totals 16 residues. Germline loops: CDR1 SEHNR, CDR2 FQNEAQ (reference sequence). J was trimmed by 2 bases and V by 1 base; bases with no gene match: 4. Here the CDR3 DNA reads TGTGCCAGCAGCTTAGAGACAGGGGCGGGCAATCAGCCCCAGCATTTT. Amino acids: CASSLETGAGNQPQHF.

V gene TRBV18 combines with J gene TRBJ1-3; no definite D call. The CDR3 has 14 amino acids. Trimming took 3 bases from V and 0 from J, leaving 6 bases between them. Looked up from germline, CDR1 is KGHSH and CDR2 is LQKENI. The CDR3 bases are TGTGCCAGCTCACCGGCCGACTCTGGAAACACCATATATTTT. The encoded protein is CASSPADSGNTIYF.

The chain employs TRBV7-9 and TRBJ1-1; D gene unclear. The CDR3 is made up of 15 amino acids. V lost 2 bases and J 0 bases, leaving 10 bases between the germline ends. Per the germline V gene, CDR1 is SEHNR and CDR2 is FQNEAQ (reference sequence). CDR3 sequence (DNA): TGTGCCAGCAGCTTATTCGGTAGATTGAACACTGAAGCTTTCTTT. This codes for CASSLFGRLNTEAFF.

The rearrangement uses TRBV9 and TRBJ2-1, with TRBD2 identical over 7 bases. Germline assignment: CDR1 SGDLS and CDR2 YYNGEE. V was clipped by 1 base and J by 7 bases; unmatched bases: 5. The CDR3 runs 14 residues. CDR3 in amino acids: CASSVHLAANEQFF. The CDR3 DNA is TGTGCCAGCAGCGTACACCTAGCGGCGAATGAGCAGTTCTTC. The full variable domain, in which reference TRBV9 and TRBJ2-1 provide the parts outside the CDR3, is DSGVTQTPKHLITATGQRVTLRCSPRSGDLSVYWYQQSLDQGLQFLIQYYNGEERAKGNILERFSAQQFPDLHSELNLSSLELGDSALYFCASSVHLAANEQFFGPGTRLTVL.

In regard to this clone: Sequence at one end of the junction differs from germline and may be a read error. This chain links TRBV30 with TRBJ1-5; D may be TRBD1 (5 bases). CDR1 and CDR2 (germline): GTSNPN, SVGIG (reference sequence). The CDR3 contains 13 residues. This CDR3 is CAWSQQDYQPQNF. The CDR3 DNA is TGTGCCTGGAGTCAACAGGACTATCAGCCCCAGAATTTT.

The chain uses TRBV7-2 and TRBJ2-7; perhaps TRBD2 as D (5 bases). The CDR3 length is 15 residues. In germline, CDR1 is SGHTA, CDR2 FQGNSA. Trimming stripped 1 base from V and 6 bases from J, with 16 bases between. Here the CDR3 DNA reads TGTGCCAGCAGCTTAGAGAGTCTAGCCCTCGGCGAGCAGTACTTC. This translates into CASSLESLALGEQYF.

J is TRBJ1-1 and V is TRBV4-3, with a possible D match to TRBD1 (5 bases). The V end lost 0 bases, the J end lost 9 bases, and 11 bases lay between the germline ends. The CDR3 is 13 residues long. CDR1 and CDR2 (germline): LGHNA, YSLEER. CDR3 coding DNA: TGCGCCAGCAGCCAAGATTCCCGGGGGAAAGCTTTCTTT. Residues: CASSQDSRGKAFF.

The chain uses TRBV27 and TRBJ2-7; D is ambiguous. This CDR3 comprises 14 residues. From germline, CDR1 is MNHEY and CDR2 SMNVEV (reference sequence). V was trimmed by 6 bases and J by 0 bases, leaving 12 bases between them. CDR3 sequence: CASRPDLSSYEQYF. Here the CDR3 DNA reads TGTGCCAGCAGGCCTGACTTAAGCTCCTACGAGCAGTACTTC.

The gene calls are TRBV2 and TRBJ2-5, with a weak D call TRBD2 (5 bases). This CDR3 has 14 residues. Germline lookup yields CDR1 SNHLY and CDR2 FYNNEI. Trimming took 1 base from V and 1 from J, leaving 7 bases between them. CDR3 nucleotides: TGTGCCAGCAGTGAAGTGGACTTCCAAGAGACCCAGTACTTC. Protein: CASSEVDFQETQYF. Drawing the rest from reference TRBV2 and TRBJ2-5, the complete variable domain is EPEVTQTPSHQVTQMGQEVILRCVPISNHLYFYWYRQILGQKVEFLVSFYNNEISEKSEIFDDQFSVERPDGSNFTLKIRSTKLEDSAMYFCASSEVDFQETQYFGPGTRLLVL.

The J gene is TRBJ2-7, the V gene TRBV7-6; tentatively, D is TRBD1 (6 bases). Germline assignment: CDR1 SGHVS and CDR2 FNYEAQ. CDR3 length: 15 residues. The ends were cut back, 1 base at V and 0 bases at J, with 10 bases in the middle. CDR3 in amino acids: CASSLETGPSYEQYF. CDR3 DNA sequence: TGTGCCAGCAGCTTAGAAACAGGGCCCTCCTACGAGCAGTACTTC. The variable domain in full, completed from reference TRBV7-6 and TRBJ2-7, reads GAGVSQSPRYKVTKRGQDVALRCDPISGHVSLYWYRQALGQGPEFLTYFNYEAQQDKSGLPNDRFSAERPEGSISTLTIQRTEQRDSAMYRCASSLETGPSYEQYFGPGTRLTVT.

The chain is built from TRBV5-6 and TRBJ2-7; 10 bases agree with TRBD1. This CDR3 contains 15 residues. Germline values: CDR1 SGHDT, CDR2 YYEEEE. V gave up 3 bases and J gave up 6 bases; unmatched junction bases: 9. CDR3 nucleotides: TGTGCCAGCAGCTCTTTTCGGACAGGGGGGCGCGAGCAGTACTTC. This codes for CASSSFRTGGREQYF.

This chain connects TRBV7-6 to TRBJ1-1; no firm D call. Germline loops: CDR1 SGHVS, CDR2 FNYEAQ. Between the trimmed V and J ends, which lost 3 bases and 0 bases, there was a span of 5 bases. The CDR3 covers 13 residues. CDR3 DNA sequence: TGTGCCAGCAGCTTGCAGGTGAACACTGAAGCTTTCTTT. It encodes CASSLQVNTEAFF.

The rearrangement joins TRBV16 to TRBJ1-1; TRBD1 might be the D (5 bases). The V gene's germline CDR1 is KGHSY and CDR2 FQNENV. The CDR3 spans 16 residues. V lost 0 bases, J lost 6 bases, and 17 bases lay in between. The CDR3 nucleotides read TGTGCCAGCAGCCAATCTATATACGGGGGAACGGCTGAAGCTTTCTTT. It codes for CASSQSIYGGTAEAFF.

The chain is built from TRBV5-1 and TRBJ1-1; D perhaps matches TRBD1 (6 bases). V was pared by 5 bases and J by 13 bases, with 21 bases between. The CDR3 is 13 amino acids. CDR1 and CDR2 (germline): SGHRS, YFSETQ. CDR3 sequence: CASSSDGTRQVFF. For the CDR3, the DNA is TGCGCCAGCAGTTCGGACGGGACAAGGCAAGTTTTCTTT.

Here the CDR3 DNA reads TGCGCCAGCAGCATCCTCAGGGATGTCACTGAAGCTTTCTTT. Amino acid sequence: CASSILRDVTEAFF. The rearrangement links TRBV5-1 to TRBJ1-1, with a tentative D call TRBD1 (5 bases). Germline CDR1 is SGHRS and CDR2 is YFSETQ. CDR3 size: 14 residues. The germline V and J ends were trimmed by 4 bases and 4 bases, with 14 bases remaining between them. The full variable domain, with the rest looked up from reference TRBV5-1 and TRBJ1-1, is KAGVTQTPRYLIKTRGQQVTLSCSPISGHRSVSWYQQTPGQGLQFLFEYFSETQRNKGNFPGRFSGRQFSNSRSEMNVSTLELGDSALYLCASSILRDVTEAFFGQGTRLTVV.